What follows are 31 T cell receptor beta chains derived from one specimen sequenced in a study of blood T cell repertoires in COVID-19. Libraries were prepared by immunoSEQ multiplex PCR; TCRdb keeps only in-frame clonotypes and omits some of them. The sample includes 150,000 to 200,000 clones, 80% to 90% of them seen just once. Sequenced: peripheral blood. The receptors come from a young man who had recovered from COVID-19.

The rearrangement joins TRBV24-1 to TRBJ2-5, with TRBD1 identical over 8 bases. Germline lookup yields CDR1 KGHDR and CDR2 SFDVKD. V lost 7 bases to trimming and J lost 4 bases; unmatched junction nucleotides: 4. This CDR3 has 13 amino acids. The CDR3 DNA sequence: TGTGCCACCAGCTTCGACAGGGGAGAGACCCAGTACTTC. Its translation is CATSFDRGETQYF.

The chain employs TRBV19 and TRBJ1-2, with D tentatively TRBD1 (5 bases). V dropped 3 bases and J dropped 2 bases, with 7 bases sitting between them. Germline V gene data show CDR1 as LNHDA and CDR2 as SQIVND (reference sequence). The CDR3 is made up of 13 amino acids. Written as DNA, the CDR3 is TGTGCCAGTAGTATCGGGGGAAACTATGGCTACACCTTC. It translates to CASSIGGNYGYTF.

This clone was picked up one time. Germline and junction disagree at one end, which may indicate a read error. This chain joins TRBV19 and TRBJ2-1; D gene ambiguous. The CDR3 is made up of 13 amino acids. Germline CDR1 LNHDA, CDR2 SQIVND (reference sequence). CDR3 in DNA: TGTGCCAGTAGTATAAATCAGAACCCGCCTCTTGTCTTC. Protein product: CASSINQNPPLVF.

The rearrangement links TRBV30 to TRBJ2-5; the D gene is possibly TRBD2 (6 bases). CDR3 length equals 15 residues. V lost 1 base to trimming and J lost 2 bases, with 14 bases between them. Germline loops: CDR1 GTSNPN, CDR2 SVGIG (reference sequence). The DNA of the CDR3 is TGTGCCTGGAGTGACGAGGGGCTAGCGCAAGAGACCCAGTACTTC. Its translation is CAWSDEGLAQETQYF.

J is TRBJ2-2 and V is TRBV5-4; 7 bases are a match to TRBD1. Trimming at V came to 0 bases and at J to 4 bases, leaving 3 bases not matched to a gene. The germline CDR1 and CDR2 sequences are SGHNT and YYREEE (reference sequence). This CDR3 region has 15 residues. The CDR3, as DNA: TGTGCCAGCAGCTTGGGACAGGGAGTCACCGGGGAGCTGTTTTTT. It specifies CASSLGQGVTGELFF.

V gene TRBV6-2 or TRBV6-3 combines with J gene TRBJ2-4; no clear D gene. Germline V gene sequence: CDR1 MNHEY, CDR2 SVGEGT. Trimming took 2 bases from V and 4 from J, leaving 6 bases between them. This CDR3 is 13 amino acids long. The CDR3 spells CASSYGQKNIQYF. CDR3 nucleotide sequence: TGTGCCAGCAGTTACGGGCAGAAAAACATTCAGTACTTC.

The V call is TRBV19, the J call TRBJ1-5; 7 bases align to TRBD1. The junction had 11 bases not matched to a gene; V was cut back by 7 bases and J by 2 bases. Germline V CDR1 and CDR2: LNHDA, SQIVND (reference sequence). The CDR3 extends over 16 amino acids. CDR3 loop: CASTTLQGQRNQPQHF. The DNA for the CDR3 is TGTGCCAGTACCACCCTCCAGGGACAGCGCAATCAGCCCCAGCATTTT.

The V gene is TRBV25-1, the J gene TRBJ2-7, with TRBD2 as a possible D gene (6 bases). Trimming cost V 3 bases and J 7 bases, with 10 bases left between them. The CDR3 covers 12 residues. From germline, CDR1 is MGHDK and CDR2 SYGVNS. CDR3 residues: CASSDPGREQYF. In DNA form, the CDR3 reads TGTGCCAGCAGTGATCCAGGGAGGGAGCAGTACTTC.

The chain recombines TRBV28 with TRBJ2-5, with D perhaps TRBD1 (6 bases). Trimming pared 3 bases from V and 1 base from J, leaving 18 bases between. Germline CDR1 reads MDHEN; CDR2 reads SYDVKM. The CDR3 is 17 amino acids. The CDR3 sequence: CASSFARDNFFQETQYF. The CDR3 DNA reads as TGTGCCAGCAGTTTTGCAAGGGACAACTTCTTCCAAGAGACCCAGTACTTC.

This sequence joins TRBV28 and TRBJ1-6; TRBD1 agrees at 11 bases. From germline, CDR1 is MDHEN and CDR2 SYDVKM. The CDR3 has 17 amino acids. With 4 bases clipped from V and 2 bases from J, the junction kept 4 bases outside the gene matches. CDR3 protein: CASSYGQGATYNSPLHF. CDR3 sequence (DNA): TGTGCCAGCAGTTACGGACAGGGGGCAACCTATAATTCACCCCTCCACTTT.

This clone was found once. J is TRBJ2-2 and V is TRBV6-1, with 11 bases identical to TRBD2. The CDR3 has 15 amino acids. V lost 7 bases, J lost 3 bases, and 4 bases stayed unmatched. CDR1 is MNHNS, CDR2 SASEGT, per germline. The CDR3 loop reads CASTLAGGDTGELFF. Here the CDR3 DNA reads TGTGCCAGCACTTTAGCGGGAGGGGACACCGGGGAGCTGTTTTTT.

The chain recombines TRBV28 with TRBJ1-2, with 8 bases identical to TRBD1. J was trimmed by 3 bases and V by 6 bases; bases with no gene match: 15. The CDR3 runs to 17 residues. Germline CDR1 and CDR2: MDHEN and SYDVKM. The CDR3 region is CASSLTGASLEDYGYTF. Here the CDR3 DNA reads TGTGCCAGCAGCCTGACAGGGGCATCCTTAGAGGACTATGGCTACACCTTC.

The chain uses TRBV19 and TRBJ2-1; D gene uncertain. Germline CDR1 LNHDA, CDR2 SQIVND (reference sequence). Trimming took 5 bases from V and 6 from J, leaving 14 bases between them. This CDR3 has 14 residues. In nucleotides, the CDR3 is TGTGCCAGTAGTTCCGACTCTAGGATCAATGAGCAGTTCTTC. This sequence encodes CASSSDSRINEQFF.

The V gene is TRBV6-2 or TRBV6-3, the J gene TRBJ2-7; D is possibly TRBD2 (6 bases). The CDR3 loop spans 15 amino acids. V dropped 2 bases and J dropped 3 bases, with 14 bases sitting between them. CDR1 and CDR2 from the germline V gene are MNHEY and SVGEGT. The CDR3 sequence is CASSYGRDFNYEQYF. The CDR3 DNA reads as TGTGCCAGCAGTTACGGGCGGGACTTTAACTACGAGCAGTACTTC.

Here the CDR3 reads CASSRGTGHEQYF. Written as DNA, the CDR3 is TGTGCCAGCTCCCGCGGGACAGGGCACGAGCAGTACTTC. The V gene is TRBV18, the J gene TRBJ2-7; 9 bases align to TRBD1. Germline-derived CDR1 and CDR2 are KGHSH and LQKENI. The CDR3 has 13 amino acids. The trim removed 6 bases at V and 5 bases at J, leaving 5 bases unmatched.

The gene calls are TRBV28 and TRBJ1-2, with a tentative D call TRBD1 (5 bases). The V end lost 1 base, the J end lost 4 bases, and 13 bases lay between the germline ends. The CDR3 totals 15 residues. Germline V lookup: CDR1 MDHEN, CDR2 SYDVKM. The CDR3: CASSLSRSGVYGYTF. The CDR3 DNA follows: TGTGCCAGCAGTTTATCCCGCTCGGGGGTCTATGGCTACACCTTC.

V gene TRBV5-6 combines with J gene TRBJ2-2; 10 bases fit TRBD1. The CDR3 is 16 residues long. From germline, CDR1 is SGHDT and CDR2 YYEEEE. Trimming cost V 0 bases and J 3 bases; bases outside gene matches: 2. The CDR3 sequence is CASSLAGTGDTGELFF. The DNA for the CDR3 is TGTGCCAGCAGCTTGGCGGGGACAGGGGACACCGGGGAGCTGTTTTTT.

The rearrangement joins TRBV7-9 to TRBJ1-2; 8 bases align to TRBD1. Germline V gene data show CDR1 as SEHNR and CDR2 as FQNEAQ (reference sequence). The CDR3 has 13 amino acids. Unmatched junction bases numbered 3, after V lost 5 bases and J lost 4 bases. CDR3: CASSPGQVYGYTF. In DNA form, the CDR3 reads TGTGCCAGCAGCCCGGGACAGGTCTATGGCTACACCTTC.

The chain links TRBV5-4 to TRBJ2-5; 12 bases map to TRBD2. Germline trimming cut 4 bases from V and 5 bases from J; bases unmatched to any gene: 6. This CDR3 is 15 amino acids long. Germline CDR1 SGHNT, CDR2 YYREEE (reference sequence). For the CDR3, the DNA is TGTGCCAGCAGCGCGCGACTAGCGGGAGTTGAGACCCAGTACTTC. Protein sequence: CASSARLAGVETQYF.

The chain uses TRBV2 and TRBJ2-2; D may be TRBD2 (6 bases). Germline CDR1 is SNHLY and CDR2 is FYNNEI. CDR3 length equals 14 residues. V was cut by 6 bases and J by 3 bases, with 11 bases left in between. In DNA form, the CDR3 reads TGTGCCAGCAGGGGCGGGGCAGACACCGGGGAGCTGTTTTTT. The encoded protein is CASRGGADTGELFF. The full variable domain, with the rest looked up from reference TRBV2 and TRBJ2-2, is EPEVTQTPSHQVTQMGQEVILRCVPISNHLYFYWYRQILGQKVEFLVSFYNNEISEKSEIFDDQFSVERPDGSNFTLKIRSTKLEDSAMYFCASRGGADTGELFFGEGSRLTVL.

This rearrangement joins TRBV3-1 (or the pseudogene TRBV3-2) to TRBJ1-2; 9 bases agree with TRBD1. The trim removed 4 bases at V and 14 bases at J, leaving 11 bases unmatched. CDR3 length: 13 amino acids. Germline assignment: CDR1 LGHDT and CDR2 YNNKEL (reference sequence). CDR3 sequence reads: CASSPPGQGLPTF. CDR3 in DNA: TGTGCCAGCAGCCCACCGGGACAGGGCTTACCGACCTTC.

The chain recombines TRBV7-2 with TRBJ1-5; D possibly corresponds to TRBD1 (6 bases). Trimming took off 5 bases at V and 4 bases at J, with 9 bases between the two ends. The CDR3 length is 13 residues. Germline V gives CDR1 SGHTA, CDR2 FQGNSA. The CDR3 nucleotides read TGTGCCAGCAGCCGAGGACAGAATCAGCCCCAGCATTTT. Amino acids: CASSRGQNQPQHF.

This clone has a single count. This rearrangement joins TRBV5-1 to TRBJ2-7; D unclear. The CDR3 length is 17 residues. V lost 0 bases and J lost 0, with 16 bases in between. The germline CDR1 and CDR2 sequences are SGHRS and YFSETQ. CDR3 loop: CASSLGIGATSSYEQYF. The CDR3 region has the DNA TGCGCCAGCAGCTTGGGAATCGGAGCCACGAGCTCCTACGAGCAGTACTTC.

This sequence joins TRBV9 and TRBJ2-7; 7 bases are a match to TRBD2. Per the germline V gene, CDR1 is SGDLS and CDR2 is YYNGEE. J gave up 2 bases and V 7 bases, and 12 bases lay outside the gene matches. This CDR3 has 15 residues. The CDR3 bases are TGTGCCAGCGGGTCCAACACCGGGGGGACCTACGAGCAGTACTTC. Its protein is CASGSNTGGTYEQYF.

The chain couples TRBV24-1 to TRBJ2-2, with 8 bases aligning to TRBD2. CDR3 length: 15 amino acids. Germline-derived CDR1 and CDR2 are KGHDR and SFDVKD. With 4 bases clipped from V and 7 bases from J, the junction kept 7 bases outside the gene matches. This chain's CDR3 is CATSEAGLASGELFF. CDR3 in DNA: TGTGCCACCAGTGAGGCAGGACTAGCCAGCGGGGAGCTGTTTTTT.

The V call is TRBV4-1, the J call TRBJ1-2; D perhaps matches TRBD1 (5 bases). V lost 4 bases, J lost 1 base, and 10 bases lay in between. Germline CDR1 reads MGHRA; CDR2 reads YSYEKL. The CDR3 has 14 amino acids. The CDR3 spells CASSPPGLNYGYTF. In nucleotides, the CDR3 is TGCGCCAGCAGCCCCCCAGGGCTTAACTATGGCTACACCTTC.

The chain employs TRBV19 and TRBJ2-4, with 7 bases lining up with TRBD1. Trimming took 5 bases from V and 4 from J; bases not matched to a gene: 8. This CDR3 is 15 amino acids long. Germline CDR1 LNHDA, CDR2 SQIVND (reference sequence). This chain's CDR3 is CASSGGQLGKNIQYF. The CDR3 DNA follows: TGTGCCAGTAGTGGGGGACAGTTGGGGAAAAACATTCAGTACTTC.

CDR3 residues: CASRPPGGPGDTQYF. DNA of the CDR3: TGTGCCAGCAGGCCACCGGGGGGGCCCGGGGATACGCAGTATTTT. The V call is TRBV7-9, the J call TRBJ2-3, with 8 bases aligning to TRBD2. Germline V gene lookup returns CDR1 SEHNR and CDR2 FQNEAQ (reference sequence). This CDR3 comprises 15 residues. With 6 bases clipped from V and 6 bases from J, the junction kept 11 bases outside the gene matches.

This sequence joins TRBV7-2 and TRBJ2-5; D is uncertain. The V end was cut by 6 bases, the J end by 4 bases, with 9 bases between. The CDR3 sequence is 12 residues long. Germline CDR1 is SGHTA and CDR2 is FQGNSA. DNA of the CDR3: TGTGCCAGCAGGGGCGAACCAGAGACCCAGTACTTC. This translates into CASRGEPETQYF.

This chain connects TRBV3-1 (or the pseudogene TRBV3-2) to TRBJ2-7, with a tentative D call TRBD2 (6 bases). The CDR3 spans 15 residues. The ends were cut back, 1 base at V and 0 bases at J, with 10 bases in the middle. In germline, CDR1 is LGHDT, CDR2 YNNKEL (reference sequence). CDR3 region: CASSQVPSASYEQYF. The CDR3 DNA is TGTGCCAGCAGCCAAGTACCTAGCGCCTCCTACGAGCAGTACTTC.

This clone has just one count. The chain is built from TRBV13 and TRBJ2-7; D perhaps matches TRBD2 (5 bases). The V gene's germline CDR1 is PRHDT and CDR2 FYEKMQ (reference sequence). V lost 5 bases to trimming and J lost 4 bases, with 9 bases between them. The CDR3 sequence is 12 residues long. The CDR3 DNA reads TGTGCCAGCAGCGGGCTAGCTTACGAGCAGTACTTC. Its protein product is CASSGLAYEQYF. The whole variable domain, filled in from reference TRBV13 and TRBJ2-7, reads AAGVIQSPRHLIKEKRETATLKCYPIPRHDTVYWYQQGPGQDPQFLISFYEKMQSDKGSIPDRFSAQQFSDYHSELNMSSLELGDSALYFCASSGLAYEQYFGPGTRLTVT.